This T cell receptor beta chain derives from a study of T cell clonality in common variable immunodeficiency. General observations from the study: Common variable immunodeficiency TCR beta sequences reportedly had fewer deletions and N-nucleotide insertions.

Repertoires were generated with immunoSEQ multiplex PCR, while TCRdb's copy carries only in-frame clones and drops some. This record lists roughly 34,000 clones, none seen once only, and the top ten clones contain 5.5% to 7%. There are 14 residues in the CDR3. V lost 2 bases and J 7 bases, leaving 11 bases between the germline ends. The germline V gene encodes CDR1 SEHNR and CDR2 FQNEAQ (reference sequence). This clone was found a few times. Its antigen is as yet unknown. Read coverage stops 3 residues before the CDR3 terminus; the germline J gene supplies the remainder. The receptor was derived from a human donor with common variable immunodeficiency. V usage is TRBV7-9 and J usage is TRBJ1-4; D may be TRBD1 (5 bases). What was sequenced was peripheral blood mononuclear cells. The DNA read from the CDR3 is TGTGCCAGCAGCTTATCTGACAGCGTTGAAAAA. Translating gives CASSLSDSVEK. The complete CDR3 reads CASSLSDSVEKLFF.